These 24 T cell receptor beta chains were sequenced from one sample in a study of B cell selection in AIRE deficiency. CD4+CD127+ cells were sorted as the conventional CD4 T cells. Produced via immunoSEQ multiplex PCR; TCRdb's table is partial and in-frame only. The repertoire holds about 25,000 clones, with about 96% as singletons. The sample was CD4+CD127+ conventional T cells sorted from PBMCs. Source of these receptors: a human donor in good health.

The V gene is TRBV9, the J gene TRBJ2-2; D remains unclear. The CDR3 sequence is 11 residues long. V was trimmed by 7 bases and J by 6 bases, leaving 7 bases between them. CDR1 and CDR2 (germline): SGDLS, YYNGEE. CDR3 DNA: TGTGCCAGCGATAGCTCCGGGGAGCTGTTTTTT. Protein: CASDSSGELFF.

V usage is TRBV19 and J usage is TRBJ1-2, with D unclear. Deletions cut 6 bases from V and 0 bases from J, with 8 bases between. CDR3 length: 13 residues. Germline CDR1 and CDR2: LNHDA and SQIVND (reference sequence). The CDR3 here is CASSHRTNYGYTF. The CDR3, as DNA: TGTGCCAGTAGCCATAGGACTAACTATGGCTACACCTTC.

The chain carries TRBV9 and TRBJ1-2; maybe TRBD1 (5 bases). Germline V gene data show CDR1 as SGDLS and CDR2 as YYNGEE. V lost 0 bases, J lost 4 bases, and 7 bases lay in between. CDR3 length: 13 residues. The CDR3 nucleotides are TGTGCCAGCAGCGTAGGGGACGGCTATGGCTACACCTTC. Translation gives CASSVGDGYGYTF.

This clone was seen once. The chain couples TRBV14 to TRBJ2-5; D is uncertain. This CDR3 comprises 13 residues. Trimming took 4 bases from V and 0 from J, leaving 6 bases between them. Per germline, CDR1 SGHDN and CDR2 FVKESK. The CDR3 loop is CASSRSDQETQYF. The CDR3 DNA is TGTGCCAGCAGCCGGTCTGACCAAGAGACCCAGTACTTC.

This clone appeared a single time. This rearrangement joins TRBV5-1 to TRBJ2-1, with 12 bases that match TRBD2. V shed 6 bases, J shed 1 base, and the junction held 5 bases outside the gene matches. The CDR3 sequence is 16 residues long. Germline V gives CDR1 SGHRS, CDR2 YFSETQ. DNA for the CDR3: TGCGCCAGCAAGCCTAGCGGGGGGGTATCCTACAATGAGCAGTTCTTC. Amino acid sequence: CASKPSGGVSYNEQFF.

This chain links TRBV5-1 with TRBJ2-2; D may be TRBD1 (5 bases). Trimming cost V 3 bases and J 1 base, with 10 bases left between them. The CDR3 runs to 15 residues. Germline V gene data show CDR1 as SGHRS and CDR2 as YFSETQ. As DNA, the CDR3 is TGCGCCAGCAGCTCCCAAGGGGTGAACACCGGGGAGCTGTTTTTT. Protein: CASSSQGVNTGELFF.

This clone came up once. The V and J genes are TRBV10-3 and TRBJ1-1; 7 nucleotides agree with TRBD1. With V trimmed by 3 bases and J by 2 bases, 6 bases remained unmatched. Per the germline V gene, CDR1 is ENHRY and CDR2 is SYGVKD. This CDR3 is 15 amino acids long. The CDR3 sequence is CAISDPGGKNTEAFF. Here the CDR3 DNA reads TGTGCCATCAGTGACCCAGGGGGGAAAAACACTGAAGCTTTCTTT.

The chain recombines TRBV5-1 with TRBJ2-7, with TRBD1 matching over 7 bases. This CDR3 region has 15 residues. The J segment lost 6 bases and the V segment lost 4 bases, leaving 13 bases of the junction unmatched. CDR1 and CDR2 from the germline V gene are SGHRS and YFSETQ. Here the CDR3 reads CASSARQGGGGEQYF. The CDR3 DNA is TGCGCCAGCAGCGCCCGACAGGGTGGCGGCGGCGAGCAGTACTTC.

CDR3 nucleotides: TGTGCCAGCAGTGACCTGTATAGCAATCAGCCCCAGCATTTT. Translating gives CASSDLYSNQPQHF. The chain uses TRBV2 and TRBJ1-5; unclear D gene. There are 14 residues in the CDR3. Germline values: CDR1 SNHLY, CDR2 FYNNEI. The germline V and J ends were trimmed by 3 bases and 0 bases, with 6 bases remaining between them.

The chain links TRBV5-1 to TRBJ2-7, with D perhaps TRBD2 (6 bases). The germline V gene has CDR1 SGHRS and CDR2 YFSETQ. The CDR3 is 13 residues long. V gave up 4 bases and J gave up 3 bases, with 11 bases separating them. CDR3 loop: CASSTVGGYEQYF. In DNA form, the CDR3 reads TGCGCCAGCAGCACCGTCGGGGGCTACGAGCAGTACTTC.

The rearrangement joins TRBV11-2 to TRBJ1-1; TRBD1 matches 9 bases. The CDR3 length is 16 residues. Germline-derived CDR1 and CDR2 are SGHAT and FQNNGV. With 5 bases clipped from V and 4 bases from J, the junction kept 11 bases outside the gene matches. The CDR3 protein is CASSPRTGALLTEAFF. CDR3 in DNA: TGTGCCAGCAGCCCACGGACAGGGGCCCTACTCACTGAAGCTTTCTTT.

The V and J genes are TRBV11-2 and TRBJ2-6, with 7 nucleotides matching TRBD1. The V segment lost 4 bases and the J segment 1 base; nucleotides outside the gene matches: 4. Germline V CDR1 and CDR2: SGHAT, FQNNGV. This CDR3 is 16 amino acids long. The CDR3 is CASSSATGSGANVLTF. The CDR3 DNA is TGTGCCAGCAGCTCCGCGACAGGGTCTGGGGCCAACGTCCTGACTTTC.

V and J are TRBV18 and TRBJ2-7; D is unresolved. CDR3 length equals 12 residues. Trimming removed 2 bases at V and 3 bases at J, with 5 bases between. CDR1 is KGHSH and CDR2 is LQKENI in the germline V gene. The CDR3 spells CASSPDGYEQYF. In nucleotides, the CDR3 is TGTGCCAGCTCACCAGACGGCTACGAGCAGTACTTC.

The CDR3 loop is CASRQTGQYNEQFF. Written as DNA, the CDR3 is TGTGCCAGCAGGCAAACCGGACAGTACAATGAGCAGTTCTTC. The chain joins TRBV6-1 to TRBJ2-1; weak D call: TRBD1 (6 bases). V gave up 6 bases and J gave up 4 bases, with 13 bases separating them. Germline loops: CDR1 MNHNS, CDR2 SASEGT. The CDR3 is 14 amino acids.

The chain links TRBV6-5 to TRBJ1-2; 7 nucleotides align to TRBD1. J lost 0 bases, V lost 6 bases, and 4 bases had no gene match. Germline CDR1 and CDR2: MNHEY and SVGAGI. This CDR3 comprises 14 residues. Written as DNA, the CDR3 is TGTGCCAGCAGACGGACAGGAACTAACTATGGCTACACCTTC. This sequence encodes CASRRTGTNYGYTF.

The chain combines TRBV29-1 with TRBJ1-1; a possible D gene is TRBD1 (6 bases). The CDR3 runs to 13 residues. The ends were cut back, 3 bases at V and 4 bases at J, with 12 bases in the middle. From germline, CDR1 is SQVTM and CDR2 ANQGSEA. The CDR3 spells CSVDRGDLTEAFF. The CDR3, as DNA: TGCAGCGTTGACAGGGGTGATCTCACTGAAGCTTTCTTT.

This clone was observed a single time. The rearrangement joins TRBV7-9 to TRBJ2-3, with 7 bases matching TRBD1. This CDR3 contains 19 residues. V trimming: 5 bases; J trimming: 3 bases; junction bases outside the gene matches: 20. Germline V CDR1 and CDR2: SEHNR, FQNEAQ (reference sequence). Written as DNA, the CDR3 is TGTGCCAGCAGCCACATAATAAAACAGGGGTATAGGGTGACAGATACGCAGTATTTT. Encoded protein: CASSHIIKQGYRVTDTQYF.

This rearrangement joins TRBV15 to TRBJ2-5; D may match TRBD1 or TRBD2 (5 bases each). The J call is doubtful: the DNA matches TRBJ2-7 better. CDR3 length: 18 residues. The germline V gene encodes CDR1 LNHNV and CDR2 YYDKDF (reference sequence). CDR3 residues: CATSRDRSSGTFSYEQYF. DNA for the CDR3: TGTGCCACCAGCAGAGATAGAAGCTCAGGGACGTTCTCCTACGAGCAGTACTTC.

The chain combines TRBV7-2 with TRBJ2-1; 14 positions match TRBD2. The CDR3 sequence is 14 residues long. V dropped 5 bases and J dropped 10; count of bases not matched to a gene: 4. The germline V gene has CDR1 SGHTA and CDR2 FQGNSA. CDR3 coding DNA: TGTGCCAGCAGCCCTCGACTAGCGGGGGGGGAGCAGTTCTTC. The encoded protein is CASSPRLAGGEQFF.

The J gene is TRBJ1-1, the V gene TRBV27, with TRBD1 as a possible D gene (6 bases). Trimming left V 6 bases short and J 2 bases short, with 19 bases between. Looked up from germline, CDR1 is MNHEY and CDR2 is SMNVEV (reference sequence). CDR3 size: 16 residues. CDR3 coding DNA: TGTGCCAGCAGCCCCGGTTGGGGGCCGGGAAACACTGAAGCTTTCTTT. Its protein product is CASSPGWGPGNTEAFF.

The V gene is TRBV10-3, the J gene TRBJ2-3; 8 nucleotides agree with TRBD1. CDR3 size: 15 residues. Trimming at V came to 3 bases and at J to 0 bases, leaving 2 bases not matched to a gene. Germline V gives CDR1 ENHRY, CDR2 SYGVKD. The CDR3 spells CAISDQGASTDTQYF. The DNA of the CDR3 is TGTGCCATCAGTGACCAGGGGGCTAGCACAGATACGCAGTATTTT.

The chain combines TRBV19 with TRBJ2-3; possible D gene TRBD2, 5 bases. Germline values: CDR1 LNHDA, CDR2 SQIVND (reference sequence). Trimming removed 0 bases from V and 3 bases from J, with 10 bases in between. The CDR3 runs to 15 residues. CDR3 in DNA: TGTGCCAGTAGTATAGAGGGATCGGGAACAGATACGCAGTATTTT. This gives the protein CASSIEGSGTDTQYF.

The J gene is TRBJ1-1, the V gene TRBV29-1, with 7 bases aligning to TRBD1. The germline V gene encodes CDR1 SQVTM and CDR2 ANQGSEA. Trimming removed 7 bases from V and 3 bases from J; junction bases left unmatched: 5. The CDR3 has 12 residues. The CDR3 DNA follows: TGCAGCGCGGAACAGGGGTACACTGAAGCTTTCTTT. Protein: CSAEQGYTEAFF.

The chain joins TRBV7-9 to TRBJ2-3, with D maybe TRBD1 (5 bases). CDR3 size: 14 residues. Germline V gene sequence: CDR1 SEHNR, CDR2 FQNEAQ (reference sequence). V was trimmed by 1 base and J by 4 bases, leaving 9 bases between them. CDR3 bases: TGTGCCAGCAGCTTAGAGGGGCAGGCAGATACGCAGTATTTT. Translating gives CASSLEGQADTQYF.